This TCR beta chain was obtained from a study of T cell responses to AZD1222 COVID-19 vaccine. V was clipped by 1 base and J by 5 bases; unmatched bases: 11. CDR3 size: 17 residues. Germline loops: CDR1 SGHVS, CDR2 FNYEAQ. This clone was counted a few times. Profiling relied on immunoSEQ multiplex PCR, and the TCRdb table lists in-frame clones only, not all of them. The sample contains about 170,000 clones, around nine tenths of which appear only once. The sample was peripheral blood, taken 28 days after the second AZD1222 dose. The chain has TRBV7-6 and TRBJ2-5; 9 bases line up with TRBD2. This receptor was identified in an adult who received the AZD1222 COVID-19 vaccine. CDR3 residues: CASSLGAAGGPWETQYF. CDR3 nucleotides: TGTGCCAGCAGCTTAGGAGCGGCGGGGGGGCCTTGGGAGACCCAGTACTTC. The entire variable domain, with the rest obtained from reference TRBV7-6 and TRBJ2-5, is as follows: GAGVSQSPRYKVTKRGQDVALRCDPISGHVSLYWYRQALGQGPEFLTYFNYEAQQDKSGLPNDRFSAERPEGSISTLTIQRTEQRDSAMYRCASSLGAAGGPWETQYFGPGTRLLVL.